This paragraph reports one TCR beta chain. It was during active infection that Seattle patients were enrolled and then longitudinally followed. The sample comes from a study of blood T cell repertoires in COVID-19. For the study at large: Both acute and convalescent COVID-19 samples were obtained from the United States, Italy and Spain. PBMCs, B-cell-depleted T cells, or T cells provided the cDNA or gDNA that made up the material.

The V gene lost 6 bases and the J gene lost 3 bases, with 9 bases spanning the gap. Germline V gene data show CDR1 as ENHRY and CDR2 as SYGVKD. The CDR3 totals 12 residues. In the authors' workflow: Estimation of nucleated cell counts was performed using reference gene primer amplification. TCRdb's copy holds only in-frame clones and misses some; the assay was immunoSEQ multiplex PCR. For V, J and clone size, that table is used; D and trimming come from the DNA. The sample carries about 200,000 clones, around 86% recorded once. The genes are TRBV10-3 and TRBJ2-7, with D hard to call. The receptor's source is a woman of 80 years or more with COVID-19, enrolled during active disease. Specimen: peripheral blood. CDR3 sequence (DNA): TGTGCCATCAGGCGACCGGGCTACGAGCAGTACTTC. Protein product: CAIRRPGYEQYF.